Sequencing of this T cell receptor (beta chain) was carried out in a study of technical replicates of blood from a handful of donors (dated by TCRdb to 2015 to 2018). The CDR3 holds 14 amino acids from the cysteine to the phenylalanine. The sequence is cut down to CDR3 DNA, 42 bases in frame from base 1. Here V drops 1 base and J drops 5 bases, and the junction holds 6 bases not matched to any gene. Via the germline V gene, CDR1 is SQVTM and CDR2 ANQGSEA. Receptor amplification or capture employed the immunoSEQ multiplex PCR assay. Not all clones reach the TCRdb copy of this immuneACCESS table, which keeps in-frame sequences only. Checked studies attribute under half of the gap to unresolved V genes and leave the rest unexplained. The sample records some 62,000 clones, about 90% of which are singletons. The ten top clones hold about 5.2% of the sample. On this clone: This clone's antigen is unknown. No much larger clone exists at a distance of one base, and base qualities are not known.

In this chain, TRBV29-1 is recombined with TRBJ1-2; 8 middle bases align to TRBD1. Sequencing was carried out using PBMCs. This TCR came from a human donor in good health. Some clones in this sample may be carry-over from other donors' samples. The CDR3 region: CSVEGRGRSYGYTF. The nucleotide sequence reads as follows: TGCAGCGTTGAAGGCAGGGGGCGCAGTTATGGCTACACCTTC.